A selection of T cell receptor beta chains follows, all from one sample in a study. MiXCR was run by TCRdb on the 5' RACE reads, yielding one entry per CDR3 protein. The sample holds more than 55,000 distinct CDR3 sequences, about 25% seen once. Sample: tumor-infiltrating Tregs sorted from the breast tumor. All receptors come from a female donor with breast cancer. Each CDR3 is given without its conserved first and last residue. Only part of the rows carry a size: once, few, many, or a class if the clone is expanded.

clone size | J gene | V gene | CDR3 protein
- | TRBJ2-2 | TRBV7-2 | ASSQTGGSGELF
few | TRBJ1-4 | TRBV6-6 | ASSFLGVGNEKLF
few | TRBJ2-1 | TRBV28 | ASSPTSGRSNEQF
- | TRBJ1-4 | TRBV5-1 | ASSLHSNNEKLF
- | TRBJ2-5 | TRBV7-8 | ASGRDFQETLY
many | TRBJ2-3 | TRBV20-1 | SAARLASTDTQY
few | TRBJ2-2 | TRBV4-1 | ASSQVTGAHGELF
- | TRBJ1-5 | TRBV5-1 | ASSPHQPQH
few | TRBJ2-7 | TRBV28 | AGSGGRGISYEQY
many | TRBJ2-4 | TRBV4-3 | ASSQNGARGDIQY
many | TRBJ1-2 | TRBV4-1 | ASSQESAQPYGYT
many | TRBJ2-7 | TRBV29-1 | SVEAGTSYEQY
- | TRBJ2-1 | TRBV7-7 | ASSLGVGVVANEQF
few | TRBJ2-7 | TRBV25-1 | ASSEFPRPGTSGRAVYEQY
many | TRBJ1-5 | TRBV4-1 | ASSQEGQVNQPQH
- | TRBJ1-2 | TRBV18 | ASSPPTYGYT
many | TRBJ2-3 | TRBV6-5 | ASSYTSTDTQY
- | TRBJ2-6 | TRBV7-2 | ASSPGTGTGANVLT
many | TRBJ2-3 | TRBV7-2 | ASSLYGGPTDTQY
- | TRBJ2-5 | TRBV6-2/TRBV6-3 | ASSYGGLETQY
- | TRBJ2-7 | TRBV12-3/TRBV12-4 | ASSGDTYEQY
many | TRBJ2-7 | TRBV6-1 | ASGGQSYEQY
- | TRBJ2-5 | TRBV15 | ATSGGPEGTQY
- | TRBJ2-7 | TRBV20-1 | SARFPRLNPYEQY
- | TRBJ2-4 | TRBV20-1 | SATKDRGLAKNIQY
many | TRBJ1-2 | TRBV4-1 | ASTPASNYGYT
- | TRBJ1-6 | TRBV28 | ASSPAYNSPLH
few | TRBJ2-2 | TRBV7-2 | ASSLVHGGGTGELF
- | TRBJ1-1 | TRBV7-2 | ASSLSEGGTEAF
few | TRBJ1-1 | TRBV7-2 | ASSLAGSRATEAF
few | TRBJ2-6 | TRBV29-1 | SVSIGQVLSGANVLT
- | TRBJ1-6 | TRBV5-1 | ASSLSPGNSYNSPLH
few | TRBJ2-7 | TRBV21-1 | ASSNYEQY
few | TRBJ1-1 | TRBV7-2 | ASSPQGLTEAF
few | TRBJ1-4 | TRBV6-5 | ASSRSSGTGGEKLF
once | TRBJ2-3 | TRBV20-1 | SAPTRTDTQY
- | TRBJ2-5 | TRBV24-1 | AASEGLAGMETQY